The 26 T cell receptor beta chains given below trace back to one sample, sequenced in a study of blood T cell repertoires in COVID-19. Sequenced by immunoSEQ multiplex PCR; TCRdb stores in-frame clones only, minus some. The data show a few hundred thousand clones, 88% seen once. The material sequenced was peripheral blood. These receptors all stem from a woman aged 25 to 39 with acute or convalescent COVID-19.

The CDR3 loop is CATSARAVGEQFF. CDR3 nucleotides: TGTGCCACCAGTGCGCGGGCGGTTGGGGAGCAGTTCTTC. The chain recombines TRBV24-1 with TRBJ2-1, with TRBD2 as a possible D gene (5 bases). Germline CDR1 and CDR2: KGHDR and SFDVKD. The CDR3 length is 13 residues. V was trimmed by 5 bases and J by 10 bases, leaving 14 bases between them.

This chain links TRBV4-3 with TRBJ1-1; D may be TRBD1 (6 bases). The CDR3 runs 15 residues. V lost 0 bases and J 8 bases, leaving 16 bases between the germline ends. The germline CDR1 and CDR2 sequences are LGHNA and YSLEER. The chain's CDR3 is CASSQEPMTGTEAFF. The CDR3 DNA follows: TGCGCCAGCAGCCAAGAGCCCATGACTGGGACAGAAGCTTTCTTT.

The genes are TRBV7-9 and TRBJ1-2; 10 bases map to TRBD1. The CDR3 runs 15 residues. V lost 5 bases, J lost 4 bases, and 7 bases stayed unmatched. The germline gives CDR1 SEHNR, CDR2 FQNEAQ (reference sequence). CDR3 amino acids: CASSAGTGAVYGYTF. Written as DNA, the CDR3 is TGTGCCAGCAGCGCCGGGACAGGGGCCGTCTATGGCTACACCTTC.

This chain's CDR3 is CASSYSRTNYEQYF. The CDR3 region has the DNA TGTGCCAGCAGTTACTCCAGGACTAATTACGAGCAGTACTTC. The V gene is TRBV6-2 or TRBV6-3, the J gene TRBJ2-7; a weak D match, TRBD2 (6 bases). CDR1 is MNHEY, CDR2 SVGEGT, per germline. CDR3 length: 14 amino acids. Trimming removed 0 bases at V and 4 bases at J, with 10 bases between.

The chain combines TRBV3-1 (or the pseudogene TRBV3-2) with TRBJ2-5; weak D call: TRBD2 (6 bases). CDR3 length equals 16 residues. Germline V gene lookup returns CDR1 LGHDT and CDR2 YNNKEL (reference sequence). Trimming stripped 0 bases from V and 1 base from J, with 12 bases between. CDR3 in amino acids: CASSQDRFSGQETQYF. CDR3 DNA: TGTGCCAGCAGCCAAGACCGGTTTAGCGGCCAAGAGACCCAGTACTTC.

The chain employs TRBV28 and TRBJ1-5; TRBD1 matches 8 bases. Unmatched junction bases numbered 15, after V lost 3 bases and J lost 11 bases. Germline CDR1 MDHEN, CDR2 SYDVKM. This CDR3 spans 16 amino acids. CDR3 loop: CASSFPTGQGPQSQHF. CDR3 in DNA: TGTGCCAGCAGTTTTCCTACAGGACAGGGACCCCAGTCCCAGCATTTT.

A remark on this clone: In the same sample, other DNA sequences code for this CDR3. The chain is built from TRBV29-1 and TRBJ2-7, with a possible D match to TRBD1 (6 bases). There are 14 residues in the CDR3. Looked up from germline, CDR1 is SQVTM and CDR2 is ANQGSEA. V lost 6 bases to trimming and J lost 1 base, with 16 bases between them. CDR3 amino acids: CSVPTGRGSYEQYF. The CDR3 region has the DNA TGCAGCGTACCGACGGGAAGGGGGTCCTACGAGCAGTACTTC.

The genes are TRBV7-3 and TRBJ2-7, with 12 bases identical to TRBD2. The CDR3 spans 16 residues. V was pared by 5 bases and J by 4 bases, with 9 bases of the junction left unmatched. CDR1 is SGHTA, CDR2 FQGTGA, per germline. For the CDR3, the DNA is TGTGCCAGCAGCCCCGCCAGACTAGCGGGAGTTTACGAGCAGTACTTC. Its protein is CASSPARLAGVYEQYF.

The chain uses TRBV6-5 and TRBJ1-2; weak D call: TRBD1 (5 bases). The CDR3 has 15 amino acids. The germline CDR1 and CDR2 sequences are MNHEY and SVGAGI. V dropped 6 bases and J dropped 1 base, with 15 bases sitting between them. The CDR3 here is CASSYKQVVNYGYTF. The CDR3 nucleotides are TGTGCCAGCAGCTATAAACAGGTGGTTAACTATGGCTACACCTTC.

This CDR3 is CASSPTVNTGELFF. The CDR3 DNA is TGCGCCAGCAGCCCGACAGTGAACACCGGGGAGCTGTTTTTT. V gene TRBV5-1 combines with J gene TRBJ2-2; TRBD1 might be the D (5 bases). CDR1 and CDR2 from the germline V gene are SGHRS and YFSETQ. The V gene lost 4 bases and the J gene lost 1 base, with 8 bases spanning the gap. CDR3 length: 14 residues.

This rearrangement joins TRBV9 to TRBJ1-6, with D unresolved. Trimming shortened V by 3 bases and J by 6 bases, and 19 bases separated the two germline ends. The CDR3 is 17 amino acids. Germline assignment: CDR1 SGDLS and CDR2 YYNGEE. The CDR3 sequence is CASSEGGGPGFNSPLHF. The DNA of the CDR3 is TGTGCCAGCAGCGAGGGTGGAGGACCGGGGTTTAATTCACCCCTCCACTTT. Variable domain in full (rest from reference TRBV9 and TRBJ1-6): DSGVTQTPKHLITATGQRVTLRCSPRSGDLSVYWYQQSLDQGLQFLIQYYNGEERAKGNILERFSAQQFPDLHSELNLSSLELGDSALYFCASSEGGGPGFNSPLHFGNGTRLTVT.

The chain couples TRBV6-2 or TRBV6-3 to TRBJ2-7, with a possible D match to TRBD1 (5 bases). V dropped 6 bases and J dropped 2 bases, with 14 bases sitting between them. The germline V gene has CDR1 MNHEY and CDR2 SVGEGT. CDR3 length: 14 amino acids. CDR3 sequence reads: CASSRRQITYEQYF. For the CDR3, the DNA is TGTGCCAGCAGCCGGAGACAGATTACCTACGAGCAGTACTTC.

The rearrangement uses TRBV3-1 (or the pseudogene TRBV3-2) and TRBJ2-7; 9 positions match TRBD1. Germline lookup yields CDR1 LGHDT and CDR2 YNNKEL (reference sequence). The trim removed 4 bases at V and 5 bases at J, leaving 6 bases unmatched. There are 14 residues in the CDR3. The CDR3 is CASSPGQGLHEQYF. CDR3 nucleotides: TGTGCCAGCAGCCCGGGACAGGGTTTGCACGAGCAGTACTTC.

The rearrangement uses TRBV12-5 and TRBJ2-7; 15 positions match TRBD2. CDR1 LGHNT and CDR2 FRNRAP come from the germline V gene. This CDR3 has 18 residues. With V trimmed by 5 bases and J by 4 bases, 12 bases remained unmatched. The CDR3 coding sequence is TGTGCTAGTGGTACGTGGACTAGCGGGAGGGCCTTTAAATACGAGCAGTACTTC. Translation: CASGTWTSGRAFKYEQYF.

The chain uses TRBV5-6 and TRBJ1-2; D possibly corresponds to TRBD1 (5 bases). The CDR3 length is 12 residues. Germline V CDR1 and CDR2: SGHDT, YYEEEE. The V and J ends lost 5 bases and 5 bases respectively, with 10 bases between them. The CDR3 here is CASSPQGYGYTF. The CDR3 nucleotides are TGTGCCAGCAGTCCTCAGGGTTATGGCTACACCTTC.

The chain combines TRBV9 with TRBJ2-5; TRBD1 matches at 9 bases. V was clipped by 4 bases and J by 3 bases; unmatched bases: 10. CDR1 and CDR2 from the germline V gene are SGDLS and YYNGEE. The CDR3 is 16 amino acids. CDR3 loop: CASSPGTGRREETQYF. In DNA form, the CDR3 reads TGTGCCAGCAGCCCCGGGACAGGGCGCCGGGAAGAGACCCAGTACTTC.

This chain joins TRBV5-1 and TRBJ2-1, with TRBD2 identical over 12 bases. The CDR3 runs to 19 residues. V dropped 0 bases and J dropped 4; count of bases not matched to a gene: 11. Per the germline V gene, CDR1 is SGHRS and CDR2 is YFSETQ. The CDR3 here is CASSLGGLAGGPIYNEQFF. CDR3 coding DNA: TGCGCCAGCAGCTTGGGAGGGCTAGCGGGAGGGCCTATATACAATGAGCAGTTCTTC. Drawing the rest from reference TRBV5-1 and TRBJ2-1, the complete variable domain is KAGVTQTPRYLIKTRGQQVTLSCSPISGHRSVSWYQQTPGQGLQFLFEYFSETQRNKGNFPGRFSGRQFSNSRSEMNVSTLELGDSALYLCASSLGGLAGGPIYNEQFFGPGTRLTVL.

V is TRBV9 and J is TRBJ2-2; weak D call: TRBD2 (6 bases). V was trimmed by 3 bases and J by 0 bases, leaving 6 bases between them. This CDR3 has 14 amino acids. The V gene's germline CDR1 is SGDLS and CDR2 YYNGEE. The CDR3 spells CASSGGANTGELFF. CDR3 DNA sequence: TGTGCCAGCAGCGGGGGGGCGAACACCGGGGAGCTGTTTTTT.

The V and J genes are TRBV27 and TRBJ2-2; 7 positions agree with TRBD1. The CDR3 extends over 16 amino acids. Germline V lookup: CDR1 MNHEY, CDR2 SMNVEV (reference sequence). The J segment lost 0 bases and the V segment lost 6 bases, leaving 7 bases of the junction unmatched. The CDR3 DNA follows: TGTGCCAGCAGCCGTAGGGGGCGGCCGAACACCGGGGAGCTGTTTTTT. This translates into CASSRRGRPNTGELFF.

The chain carries TRBV7-9 and TRBJ1-2; D unclear. Per germline, CDR1 SEHNR and CDR2 FQNEAQ (reference sequence). CDR3 length: 13 residues. Trimming cost V 5 bases and J 1 base, with 8 bases left between them. This CDR3 reads CASSTDNNYGYTF. For the CDR3, the DNA is TGTGCCAGCAGCACAGACAATAACTATGGCTACACCTTC.

This chain connects TRBV10-3 to TRBJ2-2; D might be TRBD2 (6 bases). The CDR3 spans 13 residues. Trimming removed 6 bases at V and 9 bases at J, with 14 bases between. Germline CDR1 reads ENHRY; CDR2 reads SYGVKD. The CDR3 here is CAISPEGRRELFF. The CDR3 region has the DNA TGTGCCATCAGCCCGGAGGGTCGTCGGGAGCTGTTTTTT.

The rearrangement uses TRBV9 and TRBJ2-5, with 12 bases fitting TRBD2. Losses at the gene ends were 2 bases for V and 4 bases for J; bases not matched to a gene: 9. There are 17 residues in the CDR3. Germline V CDR1 and CDR2: SGDLS, YYNGEE. CDR3 nucleotide sequence: TGTGCCAGCAGCGTTAGGACTAGCGGGATAACGGGAGAGACCCAGTACTTC. It specifies CASSVRTSGITGETQYF.

This chain joins TRBV5-6 and TRBJ2-2, with D perhaps matching TRBD1 (5 bases). The germline V gene has CDR1 SGHDT and CDR2 YYEEEE. This CDR3 contains 19 residues. Trimming shortened V by 2 bases and J by 3 bases, and 23 bases separated the two germline ends. This chain's CDR3 is CASSLSYSRATWDTGELFF. As DNA, the CDR3 is TGTGCCAGCAGCTTAAGCTACTCCAGGGCCACATGGGACACCGGGGAGCTGTTTTTT.

The V call is TRBV11-3, the J call TRBJ1-1, with 9 bases aligning to TRBD1. The CDR3 is made up of 16 amino acids. Looked up from germline, CDR1 is SGHNT and CDR2 is YENEEA. Germline trimming cut 1 base from V and 3 bases from J; bases unmatched to any gene: 6. Here the CDR3 reads CASSLAGQGRDTEAFF. The CDR3 DNA sequence: TGTGCCAGCAGCTTAGCCGGACAGGGGAGGGACACTGAAGCTTTCTTT.

The chain is built from TRBV2 and TRBJ1-5; 10 nucleotides align to TRBD1. This CDR3 has 14 residues. Germline CDR1 SNHLY, CDR2 FYNNEI. The J segment lost 4 bases and the V segment lost 6 bases, leaving 3 bases of the junction unmatched. The CDR3 DNA reads as TGTGCCAGCAGGGACAGGGGGGTGAATCAGCCCCAGCATTTT. Its protein is CASRDRGVNQPQHF. The variable domain in full, with the rest retrieved from reference TRBV2 and TRBJ1-5, is EPEVTQTPSHQVTQMGQEVILRCVPISNHLYFYWYRQILGQKVEFLVSFYNNEISEKSEIFDDQFSVERPDGSNFTLKIRSTKLEDSAMYFCASRDRGVNQPQHFGDGTRLSIL.

The chain links TRBV6-5 to TRBJ1-1; TRBD1 might be the D (5 bases). Trimming removed 6 bases from V and 3 bases from J, with 11 bases in between. Per the germline V gene, CDR1 is MNHEY and CDR2 is SVGAGI. This CDR3 region has 13 residues. The CDR3 DNA is TGTGCCAGCAGGACTTCAGGGTACACTGAAGCTTTCTTT. Amino acid sequence: CASRTSGYTEAFF.